These 17 T cell receptor beta chains share one sample of origin, sequenced in a study of T-cell memory formation after mild COVID-19. TCRdb reanalysed the 5' RACE reads using MiXCR and keeps one entry per CDR3 protein. The data contain more than 150,000 distinct CDR3 sequences, under 14% of them singletons. Sequencing input: PBMCs or a T cell subset sorted from them (not recorded which). These receptors originate from a man between 18 and 35 years old who had mild COVID-19 (a few samples of this study predate the infection). Cell type and time point are not known.

This clonotype was counted a few times. This chain links TRBV20-1 with TRBJ2-5; either TRBD1 or TRBD2 may supply D (7 bases each). The germline V gene has CDR1 DFQATT and CDR2 SNEGSKA (reference sequence). Trimming removed 3 bases from V and 5 bases from J, with 16 bases in between. The CDR3 loop spans 14 amino acids. The DNA of the CDR3 is TGCAGTGCTAGTAACAGGGGAGGGCAGGAGACCCAGTACTTC. It is translated as CSASNRGGQETQYF.

This clonotype has just a few counts. CDR3 amino acids: CASTSPGLAGVEGETQYF. CDR3 coding DNA: TGCGCCAGCACCTCTCCGGGACTAGCGGGGGTAGAGGGAGAGACCCAGTACTTC. The chain carries TRBV4-3 and TRBJ2-5, with 14 bases fitting TRBD2. The V and J ends lost 7 bases and 4 bases, in that order; junction bases with no gene match: 14. Germline lookup yields CDR1 LGHNA and CDR2 YSLEER. This CDR3 spans 18 amino acids.

V is TRBV7-8 and J is TRBJ1-1; 8 bases are shared with TRBD1. This CDR3 region has 16 residues. V trimming: 4 bases; J trimming: 0 bases; junction bases outside the gene matches: 7. Germline V lookup: CDR1 SGHVS, CDR2 FQNEAQ. CDR3 sequence reads: CASSSRSGGMNTEAFF. CDR3 bases: TGTGCCAGCAGCTCTCGATCAGGGGGCATGAACACTGAAGCTTTCTTT.

This clonotype appeared a few times. The J gene is TRBJ2-5, the V gene TRBV6-6, with TRBD1 matching 8 bases. CDR3 length: 15 residues. The ends lost 4 bases at V and 4 bases at J; junction bases unmatched: 8. Germline lookup yields CDR1 MNHNY and CDR2 SVGAGI (reference sequence). The CDR3 here is CASSSTGGGGETQYF. In nucleotides, the CDR3 is TGTGCCAGCAGTTCCACAGGGGGAGGTGGAGAGACCCAGTACTTC.

This clonotype was found a few times. The J gene is TRBJ2-2, the V gene TRBV7-2; D gene ambiguous. V was clipped by 1 base and J by 4 bases, with 4 bases between them. CDR1 is SGHTA and CDR2 is FQGNSA in the germline V gene. The CDR3 runs to 13 residues. The DNA of the CDR3 is TGTGCCAGCAGCTTAGACCTCACCGGGGAGCTGTTTTTT. Its protein product is CASSLDLTGELFF.

This clonotype was seen a single time. CDR3 bases: TGTGCCAGTTTCGGACGGGCCTGGGAGCAGTACTTC. This codes for CASFGRAWEQYF. The chain recombines TRBV6-5 with TRBJ2-7; D not certain. Germline V gene lookup returns CDR1 MNHEY and CDR2 SVGAGI. The CDR3 totals 12 residues. Trimming removed 9 bases at V and 7 bases at J, with 16 bases between.

This chain links TRBV7-2 with TRBJ1-5; D perhaps matches TRBD1 (6 bases). With 2 bases removed from V and 5 bases from J, the gap between germline ends came to 10 bases. The germline gives CDR1 SGHTA, CDR2 FQGNSA. The length of the CDR3 is 14 residues. The CDR3 coding sequence is TGTGCCAGCAGCTTAAGGGCAGGGGATCAGCCCCAGCATTTT. This sequence encodes CASSLRAGDQPQHF.

This clonotype was recorded a few times. V usage is TRBV28 and J usage is TRBJ2-5, with D possibly matching TRBD2 (6 bases). The CDR3 is 12 amino acids. Germline CDR1 and CDR2: MDHEN and SYDVKM. The germline V and J ends were trimmed by 7 bases and 6 bases, with 12 bases remaining between them. In DNA, the CDR3 is TGTGCCAGCACGGGGAGGATACAGACCCAGTACTTC. Its translation: CASTGRIQTQYF.

The sample holds a few counts of this clonotype. CDR3 protein: CASSSGPSGEQFF. The DNA for the CDR3 is TGTGCCAGCAGCTCGGGCCCCTCGGGTGAGCAGTTCTTC. J is TRBJ2-1 and V is TRBV5-6; D remains unclear. Trimming cost V 3 bases and J 9 bases, with 13 bases left between them. The CDR3 runs to 13 residues. Germline CDR1 reads SGHDT; CDR2 reads YYEEEE.

This clonotype showed up many times. The V call is TRBV15, the J call TRBJ1-5; no definite D call. Germline V gives CDR1 LNHNV, CDR2 YYDKDF (reference sequence). The CDR3 loop spans 12 amino acids. V gave up 0 bases and J gave up 4 bases, with 1 base separating them. DNA of the CDR3: TGTGCCACCAGCAGAGATAATCAGCCCCAGCATTTT. It is translated as CATSRDNQPQHF. Based on the CDR3 plus reference TRBV15 and TRBJ1-5, the full variable domain is DAMVIQNPRYQVTQFGKPVTLSCSQTLNHNVMYWYQQKSSQAPKLLFHYYDKDFNNEADTPDNFQSRRPNTSFCFLDIRSPGLGDTAMYLCATSRDNQPQHFGDGTRLSIL.

The rearrangement uses TRBV12-3 or TRBV12-4 and TRBJ1-1; D unresolved. This CDR3 contains 13 residues. With 7 bases removed from V and 1 base from J, the gap between germline ends came to 10 bases. In nucleotides, the CDR3 is TGTGCCAGCACTCGGGAGAAGAACACTGAAGCTTTCTTT. It encodes CASTREKNTEAFF.

This clonotype was counted many times. This sequence joins TRBV2 and TRBJ2-7; 7 bases are a match to TRBD1. J lost 3 bases, V lost 5 bases, and 13 bases had no gene match. The length of the CDR3 is 16 residues. Per germline, CDR1 SNHLY and CDR2 FYNNEI. CDR3 DNA: TGTGCCAGCAGTCTGAAGGGGACAGCCGATAACTACGAGCAGTACTTC. This sequence encodes CASSLKGTADNYEQYF.

The rearrangement links TRBV5-1 to TRBJ2-7; TRBD1 matches 8 bases. CDR3 size: 13 residues. Trimming took 6 bases from V and 0 from J; bases not matched to a gene: 2. The germline CDR1 and CDR2 sequences are SGHRS and YFSETQ. This CDR3 is CASKQGDSYEQYV. The CDR3, as DNA: TGCGCCAGCAAACAGGGGGACTCCTACGAGCAGTACGTC.

The V call is TRBV12-3 or TRBV12-4, the J call TRBJ1-5; D possibly corresponds to TRBD1 (5 bases). Trimming stripped 8 bases from V and 0 bases from J, with 11 bases between. The CDR3 spans 14 residues. This chain's CDR3 is CASSRGHSNQPQHF. CDR3 nucleotide sequence: TGTGCCAGCTCACGGGGCCATAGCAATCAGCCCCAGCATTTT.

This clonotype was observed a few times. The rearrangement uses TRBV6-6 and TRBJ2-1; 11 bases are a match to TRBD2. Trimming cost V 5 bases and J 4 bases; bases outside gene matches: 10. CDR3 length equals 17 residues. The germline V gene encodes CDR1 MNHNY and CDR2 SVGAGI (reference sequence). The CDR3 DNA sequence: TGTGCCAGCAGTAGCAGGGGGACTAGCGGACTGTACAATGAGCAGTTCTTC. Translated: CASSSRGTSGLYNEQFF.

This clonotype was counted between two and nine times. Here the CDR3 reads CATSVSGSTDTQYF. DNA of the CDR3: TGTGCCACCTCCGTCTCGGGAAGCACAGATACGCAGTATTTT. This rearrangement joins TRBV10-3 to TRBJ2-3, with a tentative D call TRBD2 (5 bases). This CDR3 contains 14 residues. Germline V gene data show CDR1 as ENHRY and CDR2 as SYGVKD. V was clipped by 10 bases and J by 0 bases, with 14 bases between them.

The V call is TRBV4-2, the J call TRBJ1-5; unclear D gene. This CDR3 comprises 16 residues. CDR1 and CDR2 from the germline V gene are LGHNA and YNFKEQ. Trimming removed 4 bases from V and 3 bases from J, with 16 bases in between. The CDR3 here is CASSLTRGQDNQPQHF. The CDR3 DNA follows: TGTGCCAGCAGCCTCACCCGAGGGCAGGACAATCAGCCCCAGCATTTT.